This T cell receptor beta chain stems from a study of early T cells in non-severe SARS-CoV-2 infection. At the level of the study: It was bulk RNA from unsorted whole blood that was sequenced, and the chains were unpaired.

General study findings and limits: Reliance on VDJdb matching favored anti-spike CD8 responses; private and CD4 specificities were missed.

Unique molecular identifiers were affixed to single, distinct cDNA molecules. MiXCR, run by TCRdb on the 5' RACE reads, gives a single entry per CDR3 protein. The data hold tens of thousands of distinct CDR3 sequences, with 14% to 15% observed a single time. Comments on this clonotype: Its antigen is unknown.

V was cut by 4 bases and J by 6 bases, with 8 bases left in between. CDR3 size: 12 residues. The V gene's germline CDR1 is SGHNT and CDR2 YYREEE (reference sequence). The sample was whole blood. The TCR sequence derives from an adult who was a healthcare worker with PCR-confirmed SARS-CoV-2 infection or an uninfected control (not recorded which). The chain links TRBV5-4 to TRBJ2-1; D uncertain. DNA for the CDR3: TGTGCCAGCAGCCCCATAGGCAATGAGCAGTTCTTC. Protein: CASSPIGNEQFF. Using reference TRBV5-4 and TRBJ2-1 for the parts outside the CDR3, the full variable domain is ETGVTQSPTHLIKTRGQQVTLRCSSQSGHNTVSWYQQALGQGPQFIFQYYREEENGRGNFPPRFSGLQFPNYSSELNVNALELDDSALYLCASSPIGNEQFFGPGTRLTVL.